The sequence of this T cell receptor (beta chain) was determined in a study of T cell responses to AZD1222 COVID-19 vaccine. Whole-study findings and limits: Baseline testing showed seropositivity in only six AZD1222 recipients. Females outnumbered males among donors, who were mostly white British; clonal diversity was possibly underestimated. Vaccination with two AZD1222 doses was followed by a rise in Spike-specific TCR breadth and depth. Nearly half of spike-specific TCRs reportedly target variant regions that are unmutated in the B.1.351 and B.1.1.7 variants.

The protocol was immunoSEQ multiplex PCR, while the TCRdb copy is restricted to in-frame clones and leaves out a portion. Among about 96,000 clones listed, roughly nine tenths were seen once. CDR1 is SEHNR, CDR2 FQNEAQ, per germline (reference sequence). V lost 2 bases and J lost 0; bases outside the gene matches: 8. This CDR3 has 17 residues. This clone was observed once. The target antigen is unknown. The TCR originated in an adult in good health. This sequence joins TRBV7-9 and TRBJ2-3; 7 nucleotides line up with TRBD2. This specimen was peripheral blood, taken on day 0 of AZD1222 vaccination. The CDR3 loop reads CASSLREGGPSTDTQYF. The DNA for the CDR3 is TGTGCCAGCAGCTTAAGGGAGGGAGGACCTAGCACAGATACGCAGTATTTT.